Listed below are T cell receptor beta chains from one sample, sequenced in a study of cytomegalovirus exposure and HLA in healthy donors. This table comes from immunoSEQ multiplex PCR, and its TCRdb copy is limited to in-frame clones, with some not included. The table shows some 200,000 clones, with roughly 83% occurring only once. Specimen: PBMCs. The receptors shown here come from a girl aged 10 to 17 in good health and CMV-seronegative. Both conserved end residues are part of each CDR3. A clone size is listed for some rows: how often the clone was seen (once, few, many), or a class if it is expanded.

abundance: .
v_gene: TRBV28
j_gene: TRBJ2-5
CDR3aa: CASSSSGTGVRETQYF

abundance: few
v_gene: TRBV19
j_gene: TRBJ1-1
CDR3aa: CASSIRVGAEAFF

abundance: .
v_gene: TRBV30
j_gene: TRBJ1-2
CDR3aa: CAWGDRAVGYTF

abundance: .
v_gene: TRBV28
j_gene: TRBJ1-2
CDR3aa: CASRGGTVGYTF

abundance: .
v_gene: TRBV27
j_gene: TRBJ2-7
CDR3aa: CASSRTGRTYEQYF

abundance: .
v_gene: TRBV19
j_gene: TRBJ1-1
CDR3aa: CASKDRGLTEAFF

abundance: .
v_gene: TRBV5-6
j_gene: TRBJ1-1
CDR3aa: CASSFGSSVAEAFF

abundance: few
v_gene: TRBV28
j_gene: TRBJ1-5
CDR3aa: CASRSSGKPSNQPQHF

abundance: .
v_gene: TRBV29-1
j_gene: TRBJ2-1
CDR3aa: CSVGKGPGSFDEQFF

abundance: .
v_gene: TRBV6-1
j_gene: TRBJ1-2
CDR3aa: CASRTEAGTGIGYTF

abundance: .
v_gene: TRBV27
j_gene: TRBJ2-7
CDR3aa: CASSPRESSYEQYF

abundance: .
v_gene: TRBV29-1
j_gene: TRBJ2-3
CDR3aa: CSVDSGSDTQYF

abundance: .
v_gene: TRBV7-9
j_gene: TRBJ2-7
CDR3aa: CASSSKHPTEIKYEQYF

abundance: .
v_gene: TRBV11-1
j_gene: TRBJ2-3
CDR3aa: CASSPWVLTDTQYF